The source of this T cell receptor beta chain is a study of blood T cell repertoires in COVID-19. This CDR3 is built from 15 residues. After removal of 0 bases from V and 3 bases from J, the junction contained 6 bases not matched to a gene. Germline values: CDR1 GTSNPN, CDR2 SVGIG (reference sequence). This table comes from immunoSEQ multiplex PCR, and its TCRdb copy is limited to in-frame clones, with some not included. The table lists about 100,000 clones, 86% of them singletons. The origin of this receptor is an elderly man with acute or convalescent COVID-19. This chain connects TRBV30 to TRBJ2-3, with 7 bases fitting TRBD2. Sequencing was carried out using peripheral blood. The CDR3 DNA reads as TGTGCCTGGAGTGTTGGCGGGAGAAGTACAGATACGCAGTATTTT. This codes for CAWSVGGRSTDTQYF.